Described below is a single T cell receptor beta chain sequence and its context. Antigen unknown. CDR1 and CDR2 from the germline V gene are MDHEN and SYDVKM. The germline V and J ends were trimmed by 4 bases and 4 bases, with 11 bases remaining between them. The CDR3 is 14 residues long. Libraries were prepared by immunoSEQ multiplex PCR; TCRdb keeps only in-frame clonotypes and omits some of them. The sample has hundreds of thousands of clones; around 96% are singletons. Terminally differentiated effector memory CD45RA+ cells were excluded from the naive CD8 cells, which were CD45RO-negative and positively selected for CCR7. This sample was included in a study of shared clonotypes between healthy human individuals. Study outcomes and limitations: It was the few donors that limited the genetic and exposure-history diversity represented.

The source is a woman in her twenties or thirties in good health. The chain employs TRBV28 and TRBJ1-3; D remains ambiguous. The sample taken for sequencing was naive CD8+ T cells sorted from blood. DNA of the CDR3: TGTGCCAGCAGTTCCGGGGTCAGGGGAAACACCATATATTTT. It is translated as CASSSGVRGNTIYF.